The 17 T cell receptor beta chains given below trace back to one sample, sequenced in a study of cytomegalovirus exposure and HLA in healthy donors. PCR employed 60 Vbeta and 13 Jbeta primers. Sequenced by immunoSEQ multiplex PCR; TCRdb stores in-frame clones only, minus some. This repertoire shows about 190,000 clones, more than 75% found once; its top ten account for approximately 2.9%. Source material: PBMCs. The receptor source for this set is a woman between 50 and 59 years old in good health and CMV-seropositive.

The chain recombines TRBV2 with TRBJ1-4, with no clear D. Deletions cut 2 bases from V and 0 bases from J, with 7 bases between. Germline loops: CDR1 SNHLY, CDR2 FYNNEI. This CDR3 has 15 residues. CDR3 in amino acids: CASSERRATNEKLFF. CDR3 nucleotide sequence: TGTGCCAGCAGTGAAAGGAGGGCAACTAATGAAAAACTGTTTTTT.

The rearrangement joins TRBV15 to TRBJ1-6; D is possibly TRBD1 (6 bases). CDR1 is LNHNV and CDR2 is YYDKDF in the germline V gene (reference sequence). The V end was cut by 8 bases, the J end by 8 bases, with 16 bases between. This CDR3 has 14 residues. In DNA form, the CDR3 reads TGTGCCACCGCCATTGGGGGCGGGTATTCACCCCTCCACTTT. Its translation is CATAIGGGYSPLHF.

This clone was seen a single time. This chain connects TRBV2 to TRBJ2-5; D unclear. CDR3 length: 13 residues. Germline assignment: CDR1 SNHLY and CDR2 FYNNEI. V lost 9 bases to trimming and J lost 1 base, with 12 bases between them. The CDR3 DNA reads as TGTGCCAGTCACCGAGCGCCCCAAGAGACCCAGTACTTC. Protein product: CASHRAPQETQYF.

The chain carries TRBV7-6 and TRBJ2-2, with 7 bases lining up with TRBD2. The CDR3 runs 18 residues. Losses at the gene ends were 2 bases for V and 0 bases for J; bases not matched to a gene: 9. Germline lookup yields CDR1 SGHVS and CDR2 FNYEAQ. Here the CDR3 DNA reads TGTGCCAGCAGCTTACGAGTTTTCGCGGGGGCGAACACCGGGGAGCTGTTTTTT. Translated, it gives CASSLRVFAGANTGELFF.

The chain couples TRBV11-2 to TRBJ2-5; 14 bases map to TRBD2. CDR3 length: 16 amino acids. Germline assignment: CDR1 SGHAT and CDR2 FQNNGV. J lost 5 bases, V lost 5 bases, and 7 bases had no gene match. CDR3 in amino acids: CASSPTSGGAGETQYF. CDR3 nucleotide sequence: TGTGCCAGCAGCCCGACTAGCGGGGGGGCCGGGGAGACCCAGTACTTC.

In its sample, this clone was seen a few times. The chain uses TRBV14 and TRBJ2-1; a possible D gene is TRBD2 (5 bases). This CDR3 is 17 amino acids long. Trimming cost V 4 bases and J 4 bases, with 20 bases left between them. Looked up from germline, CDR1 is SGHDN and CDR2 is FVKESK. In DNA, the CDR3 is TGTGCCAGCAGCCTAGCCCCATTGCGAGGGCGATACAATGAGCAGTTCTTC. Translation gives CASSLAPLRGRYNEQFF.

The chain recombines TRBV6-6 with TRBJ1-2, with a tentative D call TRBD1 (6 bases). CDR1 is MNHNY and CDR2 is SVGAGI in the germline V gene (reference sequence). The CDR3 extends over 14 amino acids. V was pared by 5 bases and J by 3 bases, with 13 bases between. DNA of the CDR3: TGTGCCAGCAGTACCGGTCACAGGGACTATGGCTACACCTTC. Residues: CASSTGHRDYGYTF.

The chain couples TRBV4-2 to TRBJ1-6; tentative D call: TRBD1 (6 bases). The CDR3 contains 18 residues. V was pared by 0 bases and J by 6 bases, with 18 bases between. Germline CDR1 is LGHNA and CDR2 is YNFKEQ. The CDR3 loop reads CASSQESGSIGGNSPLHF. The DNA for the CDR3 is TGTGCCAGCAGCCAAGAATCGGGGAGTATAGGGGGTAATTCACCCCTCCACTTT.

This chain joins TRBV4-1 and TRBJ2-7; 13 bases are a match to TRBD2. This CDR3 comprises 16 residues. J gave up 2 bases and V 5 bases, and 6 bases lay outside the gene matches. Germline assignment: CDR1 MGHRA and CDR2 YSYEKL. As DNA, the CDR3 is TGCGCCAGCAGCTTAGGACTAGCGGGGGCAACCTACGAGCAGTACTTC. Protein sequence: CASSLGLAGATYEQYF.

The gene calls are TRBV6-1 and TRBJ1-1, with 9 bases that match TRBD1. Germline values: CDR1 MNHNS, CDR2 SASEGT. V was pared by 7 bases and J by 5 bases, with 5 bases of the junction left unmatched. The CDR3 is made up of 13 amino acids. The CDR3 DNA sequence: TGTGCCAGCAAAGGGACAGGGAGGACTGAAGCTTTCTTT. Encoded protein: CASKGTGRTEAFF.

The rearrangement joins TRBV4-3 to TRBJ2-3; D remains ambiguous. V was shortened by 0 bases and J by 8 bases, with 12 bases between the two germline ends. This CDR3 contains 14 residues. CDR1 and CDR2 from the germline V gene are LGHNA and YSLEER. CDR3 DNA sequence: TGCGCCAGCAGCCAAGATCAAATCGCAGGTACGCAGTATTTT. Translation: CASSQDQIAGTQYF.

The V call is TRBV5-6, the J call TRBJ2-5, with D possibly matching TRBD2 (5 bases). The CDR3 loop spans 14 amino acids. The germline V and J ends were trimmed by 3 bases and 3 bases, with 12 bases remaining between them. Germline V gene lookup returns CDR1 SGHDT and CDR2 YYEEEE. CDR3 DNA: TGTGCCAGCAGCTGGCCATCCGGGGAAGAGACCCAGTACTTC. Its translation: CASSWPSGEETQYF. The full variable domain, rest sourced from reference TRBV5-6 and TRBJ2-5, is DAGVTQSPTHLIKTRGQQVTLRCSPKSGHDTVSWYQQALGQGPQFIFQYYEEEERQRGNFPDRFSGHQFPNYSSELNVNALLLGDSALYLCASSWPSGEETQYFGPGTRLLVL.

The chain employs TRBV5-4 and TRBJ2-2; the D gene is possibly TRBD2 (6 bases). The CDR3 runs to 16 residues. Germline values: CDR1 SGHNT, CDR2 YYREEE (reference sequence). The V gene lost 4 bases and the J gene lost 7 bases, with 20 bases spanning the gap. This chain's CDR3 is CASSQEGGRVIGELFF. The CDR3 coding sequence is TGTGCCAGCAGCCAAGAAGGAGGGCGGGTGATCGGGGAGCTGTTTTTT.

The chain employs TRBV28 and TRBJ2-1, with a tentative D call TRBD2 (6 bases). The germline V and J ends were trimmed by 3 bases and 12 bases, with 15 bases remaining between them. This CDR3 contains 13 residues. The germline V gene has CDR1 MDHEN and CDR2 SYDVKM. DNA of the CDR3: TGTGCCAGCAGTTTTTCGGAGCGGAGGGGGCAGTTCTTC. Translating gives CASSFSERRGQFF. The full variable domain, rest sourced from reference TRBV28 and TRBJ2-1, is DVKVTQSSRYLVKRTGEKVFLECVQDMDHENMFWYRQDPGLGLRLIYFSYDVKMKEKGDIPEGYSVSREKKERFSLILESASTNQTSMYLCASSFSERRGQFFGPGTRLTVL.

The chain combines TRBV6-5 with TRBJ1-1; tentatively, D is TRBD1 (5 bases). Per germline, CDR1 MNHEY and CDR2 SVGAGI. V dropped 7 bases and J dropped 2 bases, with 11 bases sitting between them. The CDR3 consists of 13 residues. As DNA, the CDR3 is TGTGCCAGCATCACAGGCACTAACACTGAAGCTTTCTTT. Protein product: CASITGTNTEAFF.

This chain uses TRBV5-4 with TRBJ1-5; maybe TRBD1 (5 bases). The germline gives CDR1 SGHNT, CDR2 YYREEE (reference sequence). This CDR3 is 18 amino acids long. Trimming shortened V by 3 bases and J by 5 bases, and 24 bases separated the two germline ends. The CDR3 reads CASSWEQVLTSGDQPQHF. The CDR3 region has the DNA TGTGCCAGCAGCTGGGAACAGGTTTTAACCTCTGGGGATCAGCCCCAGCATTTT.

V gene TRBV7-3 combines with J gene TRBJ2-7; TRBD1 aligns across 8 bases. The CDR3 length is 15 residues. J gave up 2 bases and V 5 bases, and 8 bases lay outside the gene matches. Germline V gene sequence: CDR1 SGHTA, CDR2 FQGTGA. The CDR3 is CASSIGTGGPYEQYF. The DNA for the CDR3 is TGTGCCAGCAGCATAGGGACAGGCGGACCCTACGAGCAGTACTTC.